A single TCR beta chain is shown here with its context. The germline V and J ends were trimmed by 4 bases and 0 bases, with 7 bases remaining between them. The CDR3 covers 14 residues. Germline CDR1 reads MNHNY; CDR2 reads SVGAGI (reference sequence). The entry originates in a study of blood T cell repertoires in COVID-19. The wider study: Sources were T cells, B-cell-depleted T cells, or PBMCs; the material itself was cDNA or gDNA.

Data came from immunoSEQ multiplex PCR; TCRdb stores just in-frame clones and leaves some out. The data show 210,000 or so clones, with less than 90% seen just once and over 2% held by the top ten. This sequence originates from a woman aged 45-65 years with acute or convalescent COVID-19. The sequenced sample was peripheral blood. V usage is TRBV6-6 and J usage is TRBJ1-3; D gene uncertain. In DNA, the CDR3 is TGTGCCAGCAGTTGGCCGGGCTCTGGAAACACCATATATTTT. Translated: CASSWPGSGNTIYF.